Listed here is a single T cell receptor beta chain. This sample stems from a study of OX40 agonist ivuxolimab in advanced cancers. Background on the study: Patients with prior anti-PD-1, anti-PD-L1 or anti-CTLA-4 therapy were eligible; about 40% had some. Partial response was recorded in three patients: one hepatocellular carcinoma and two cutaneous melanoma cases.

The data were produced by immunoSEQ multiplex PCR, yet TCRdb's version contains in-frame clones alone and is incomplete. The repertoire has 12,000 or so clones, approximately 81% of them found once; the top ten carry about a tenth. Per the germline V gene, CDR1 is MGHRA and CDR2 is YSYEKL. V was cut by 7 bases and J by 0 bases, with 19 bases left in between. This CDR3 comprises 16 residues. The chain links TRBV4-1 to TRBJ2-7, with D perhaps matching TRBD2 (6 bases). This TCR came from an adult with an advanced solid tumor such as melanoma, head and neck, liver or kidney cancer. Sequenced material: CD4+ or CD8+ T cells sorted from blood, taken in a trial of the OX40 agonist ivuxolimab. The chain's CDR3 is CASTPNGGAPSYEQYF. In DNA, the CDR3 is TGCGCCAGCACCCCTAATGGCGGGGCACCCTCCTACGAGCAGTACTTC.